This TCR beta chain was observed in a study of graft-versus-host responses after intestinal transplantation. Background on the study: Each patient got anti-thymocyte globulin induction, then tacrolimus and steroids for around three years.

Notes on this clone: Its antigen remains unidentified.

Study-level points and caveats: Association was observed between peak circulating GvH clone levels and early post-transplant HvG declines. In recipient marrow, GvH clones were found, and some appeared first in ileum or blood.

Per the germline V gene, CDR1 is DFQATT and CDR2 is SNEGSKA (reference sequence). V was cut by 3 bases and J by 6 bases, with 9 bases left in between. The CDR3 is 11 amino acids. TCRdb's table, derived via immunoSEQ multiplex PCR, lists solely in-frame clones and lacks some. The data show tens of thousands of clones, about 90% seen once. The input for sequencing was unstimulated CD8+ T cells sorted from spleen or lymph node cells, taken before intestinal transplant. The genes are TRBV20-1 and TRBJ2-7; D is uncertain. The TCR comes from a human donor who received an intestinal transplant. In DNA, the CDR3 is TGCAGTGCTAGCCCCGAGGCCGAGCAGTACTTC. This gives the protein CSASPEAEQYF.